These T cell receptor beta chains were read from a single sample in a study of shared clonotypes between healthy human individuals. The data were produced by immunoSEQ multiplex PCR, yet TCRdb's version contains in-frame clones alone and is incomplete. The table includes about 1,500,000 clones, around 95% detected once. The sample taken for sequencing was naive CD4+ T cells sorted from blood. These receptor sequences come from a young man in good health. Both conserved end residues are part of each CDR3. A D gene is named only where the DNA matches it firmly. Clone size is not always given. Where it is, it says once, few, many or a class for expanded clones.

d_call: -; clone_size: -; j_call: TRBJ1-5; v_call: TRBV7-8; cdr3_aa: CASSSRQYNQPQHF; cdr3_nt: TGTGCCAGCAGCTCCAGACAGTATAATCAGCCCCAGCATTTT
d_call: TRBD1; clone_size: once; j_call: TRBJ1-2; v_call: TRBV6-1; cdr3_aa: CASSMTGPNYGHTF; cdr3_nt: TGTGCCAGCAGTATGACAGGGCCTAACTATGGCCACACCTTC
d_call: -; clone_size: -; j_call: TRBJ1-5; v_call: TRBV7-9; cdr3_aa: CASSFASVPSQPQHF; cdr3_nt: TGTGCCAGCAGCTTTGCCTCGGTACCGTCTCAGCCCCAGCATTTT
d_call: -; clone_size: -; j_call: TRBJ2-1; v_call: TRBV7-3; cdr3_aa: CASSLYGGSNEQFF; cdr3_nt: TGTGCCAGCAGCTTATATGGTGGGTCAAATGAGCAGTTCTTC
d_call: -; clone_size: -; j_call: TRBJ2-1; v_call: TRBV2; cdr3_aa: CASRGGSNEQFF; cdr3_nt: TGTGCCAGCAGGGGGGGTTCCAATGAGCAGTTCTTC
d_call: TRBD1; clone_size: -; j_call: TRBJ1-1; v_call: TRBV7-3; cdr3_aa: CASSRQGGTEAFF; cdr3_nt: TGTGCCAGTTCTCGACAGGGAGGCACTGAAGCTTTCTTT
d_call: -; clone_size: -; j_call: TRBJ2-7; v_call: TRBV18; cdr3_aa: CASSPAIAYEQYF; cdr3_nt: TGTGCCAGCTCACCCGCGATAGCCTACGAGCAGTACTTC
d_call: -; clone_size: -; j_call: TRBJ2-5; v_call: TRBV7-9; cdr3_aa: CASSPRERVETQYF; cdr3_nt: TGTGCCAGCAGCCCAAGGGAAAGGGTTGAGACCCAGTACTTC
d_call: -; clone_size: few; j_call: TRBJ2-7; v_call: TRBV28; cdr3_aa: CATQGTYEQYF; cdr3_nt: TGTGCCACCCAGGGGACCTACGAGCAGTACTTC
d_call: -; clone_size: -; j_call: TRBJ2-1; v_call: TRBV27; cdr3_aa: CASSFLGARDNEQFF; cdr3_nt: TGTGCCAGCAGTTTTCTGGGGGCTAGAGACAATGAGCAGTTCTTC
d_call: -; clone_size: once; j_call: TRBJ1-4; v_call: TRBV11-2; cdr3_aa: CASSPRVGYVEKLFF; cdr3_nt: TGTGCCAGCAGCCCTCGGGTGGGGTACGTTGAAAAACTGTTTTTT
d_call: TRBD2; clone_size: -; j_call: TRBJ2-1; v_call: TRBV7-9; cdr3_aa: CASSPRLAGADEQFF; cdr3_nt: TGTGCCAGCAGCCCAAGACTAGCGGGAGCGGATGAGCAGTTCTTC
d_call: -; clone_size: once; j_call: TRBJ2-1; v_call: TRBV11-2; cdr3_aa: CASSFYGKVVNEQFF; cdr3_nt: TGTGCCAGCAGCTTCTACGGGAAGGTAGTCAATGAGCAGTTCTTC
d_call: -; clone_size: -; j_call: TRBJ1-5; v_call: TRBV28; cdr3_aa: CASSLIQVGNNQPQHF; cdr3_nt: TGTGCCAGCAGTTTAATACAGGTTGGGAACAATCAGCCCCAGCATTTT
d_call: -; clone_size: -; j_call: TRBJ1-5; v_call: TRBV27; cdr3_aa: CASRARQGNQPQHF; cdr3_nt: TGTGCCAGCAGAGCGAGACAGGGCAATCAGCCCCAGCATTTT
d_call: TRBD1; clone_size: -; j_call: TRBJ1-1; v_call: TRBV2; cdr3_aa: CASRSQGGGNTEAFF; cdr3_nt: TGTGCCAGCAGAAGCCAGGGGGGAGGGAACACTGAAGCTTTCTTT
d_call: -; clone_size: -; j_call: TRBJ2-7; v_call: TRBV4-1; cdr3_aa: CASSQLSNFYEQYF; cdr3_nt: TGCGCCAGCAGCCAATTGAGTAACTTCTACGAGCAGTACTTC
d_call: TRBD2; clone_size: -; j_call: TRBJ2-3; v_call: TRBV6-5; cdr3_aa: CASRGIAGGPSTQYF; cdr3_nt: TGTGCCAGCAGGGGAATAGCGGGAGGGCCGAGTACGCAGTATTTT
d_call: TRBD1; clone_size: -; j_call: TRBJ1-2; v_call: TRBV10-3; cdr3_aa: CAISESDRGHGYTF; cdr3_nt: TGTGCCATCAGTGAATCCGACAGGGGGCATGGCTACACCTTC
d_call: -; clone_size: -; j_call: TRBJ2-5; v_call: TRBV5-1; cdr3_aa: CASGNSQETQYF; cdr3_nt: TGCGCCAGCGGAAACTCCCAAGAGACCCAGTACTTC
d_call: -; clone_size: -; j_call: TRBJ2-2; v_call: TRBV7-2; cdr3_aa: CASSPNWAGELFF; cdr3_nt: TGTGCCAGCAGCCCAAATTGGGCCGGGGAGCTGTTTTTT
d_call: -; clone_size: once; j_call: TRBJ2-7; v_call: TRBV7-2; cdr3_aa: CASSLEYRVAYEQYF; cdr3_nt: TGTGCCAGCAGCTTAGAGTACAGGGTGGCCTACGAGCAGTACTTC
d_call: -; clone_size: -; j_call: TRBJ2-2; v_call: TRBV9; cdr3_aa: CASSVAGAPNTGELFF; cdr3_nt: TGTGCCAGCAGCGTAGCGGGAGCACCGAACACCGGGGAGCTGTTTTTT
d_call: -; clone_size: -; j_call: TRBJ2-7; v_call: TRBV28; cdr3_aa: CASTLNGGVTYEQYF; cdr3_nt: TGTGCCAGCACCTTAAATGGAGGGGTGACCTACGAGCAGTACTTC
d_call: -; clone_size: -; j_call: TRBJ1-1; v_call: TRBV28; cdr3_aa: CASSFRGGNTEAFF; cdr3_nt: TGTGCCAGCAGTTTTCGCGGGGGGAACACTGAAGCTTTCTTT
d_call: -; clone_size: -; j_call: TRBJ2-7; v_call: TRBV27; cdr3_aa: CASSLYTIQGYEQYF; cdr3_nt: TGTGCCAGCAGTTTATACACCATCCAGGGGTACGAGCAGTACTTC
d_call: TRBD1; clone_size: -; j_call: TRBJ2-1; v_call: TRBV27; cdr3_aa: CASMLDRGPYNEQFF; cdr3_nt: TGTGCCAGCATGCTAGACAGGGGCCCCTACAATGAGCAGTTCTTC
d_call: -; clone_size: -; j_call: TRBJ2-1; v_call: TRBV14; cdr3_aa: CASSQGGSNEQFF; cdr3_nt: TGTGCCAGCAGCCAAGGGGGGTCGAATGAGCAGTTCTTC
d_call: TRBD1; clone_size: many; j_call: TRBJ1-2; v_call: TRBV6-5; cdr3_aa: CASSYEGQPVNGYTF; cdr3_nt: TGTGCCAGCAGTTACGAGGGACAGCCCGTAAATGGCTACACCTTC
d_call: -; clone_size: -; j_call: TRBJ1-5; v_call: TRBV19; cdr3_aa: CASSKRAAGNSNQPQHF; cdr3_nt: TGTGCCAGTAGTAAACGTGCCGCCGGTAATAGCAATCAGCCCCAGCATTTT
d_call: -; clone_size: -; j_call: TRBJ2-2; v_call: TRBV11-1; cdr3_aa: CASSFDHLRTGELFF; cdr3_nt: TGTGCCAGCAGCTTCGACCACTTGAGGACCGGGGAGCTGTTTTTT
d_call: TRBD2; clone_size: -; j_call: TRBJ2-5; v_call: TRBV7-9; cdr3_aa: CASSSKRLAEPQETQYF; cdr3_nt: TGTGCCAGCAGCTCCAAGAGACTAGCGGAGCCTCAAGAGACCCAGTACTTC
d_call: TRBD1; clone_size: -; j_call: TRBJ2-5; v_call: TRBV10-3; cdr3_aa: CATRQGQETQYF; cdr3_nt: TGTGCCACCCGACAGGGGCAAGAGACCCAGTACTTC
d_call: TRBD2; clone_size: -; j_call: TRBJ2-7; v_call: TRBV18; cdr3_aa: CASSPFSGSVYEQYF; cdr3_nt: TGTGCCAGCTCACCATTCAGCGGGAGTGTCTACGAGCAGTACTTC
d_call: TRBD1; clone_size: -; j_call: TRBJ1-4; v_call: TRBV6-1; cdr3_aa: CASRRTGIEKLFF; cdr3_nt: TGTGCCAGCAGAAGGACAGGGATCGAAAAACTGTTTTTT
d_call: -; clone_size: -; j_call: TRBJ1-1; v_call: TRBV5-1; cdr3_aa: CASSLVRVGTEAFF; cdr3_nt: TGCGCCAGCAGCTTGGTTAGGGTCGGCACTGAAGCTTTCTTT
d_call: -; clone_size: -; j_call: TRBJ2-1; v_call: TRBV9; cdr3_aa: CASSSQGGSGLRNEQFF; cdr3_nt: TGTGCCAGCAGCTCTCAGGGTGGGTCAGGGCTCAGGAATGAGCAGTTCTTC
d_call: -; clone_size: -; j_call: TRBJ2-3; v_call: TRBV11-1; cdr3_aa: CASSFDRNTQYF; cdr3_nt: TGTGCCAGCAGCTTCGACCGAAATACGCAGTATTTT
d_call: -; clone_size: -; j_call: TRBJ1-1; v_call: TRBV5-6; cdr3_aa: CASSLPGVTEAFF; cdr3_nt: TGTGCCAGCAGCTTGCCCGGGGTTACTGAAGCTTTCTTT
d_call: TRBD2; clone_size: -; j_call: TRBJ2-3; v_call: TRBV13; cdr3_aa: CASSLGLAGGTDTQYF; cdr3_nt: TGTGCCAGCAGCTTAGGACTAGCGGGGGGCACAGATACGCAGTATTTT
d_call: -; clone_size: -; j_call: TRBJ1-5; v_call: TRBV7-9; cdr3_aa: CASSSSGQPQHF; cdr3_nt: TGTGCCAGCAGCTCGTCGGGGCAGCCCCAGCATTTT
d_call: TRBD2; clone_size: -; j_call: TRBJ2-7; v_call: TRBV4-3; cdr3_aa: CASSQTSGTISYEQYF; cdr3_nt: TGCGCCAGCAGCCAAACTTCCGGGACTATCTCCTACGAGCAGTACTTC
d_call: TRBD1; clone_size: -; j_call: TRBJ1-2; v_call: TRBV9; cdr3_aa: CASSGGGTGGFGYTF; cdr3_nt: TGTGCCAGCAGCGGTGGTGGGACAGGGGGATTTGGCTACACCTTC
d_call: -; clone_size: -; j_call: TRBJ1-2; v_call: TRBV6-1; cdr3_aa: CASSLQHDSQGYTF; cdr3_nt: TGTGCCAGCAGTTTGCAACACGATTCGCAGGGCTACACCTTC
d_call: -; clone_size: -; j_call: TRBJ2-1; v_call: TRBV25-1; cdr3_aa: CASSGKPTKSSYNEQFF; cdr3_nt: TGTGCCAGCAGTGGTAAACCGACTAAGAGCTCCTACAATGAGCAGTTCTTC
d_call: -; clone_size: -; j_call: TRBJ2-3; v_call: TRBV15; cdr3_aa: CATSRDMGAGGTDTQYF; cdr3_nt: TGTGCCACCAGCAGAGATATGGGGGCAGGCGGCACAGATACGCAGTATTTT
d_call: -; clone_size: -; j_call: TRBJ2-7; v_call: TRBV27; cdr3_aa: CASSLWGPIYEQYF; cdr3_nt: TGTGCCAGCAGTTTATGGGGACCGATCTACGAGCAGTACTTC
d_call: -; clone_size: -; j_call: TRBJ1-2; v_call: TRBV28; cdr3_aa: CASSLVGGQFYGYTF; cdr3_nt: TGTGCCAGCAGCCTGGTAGGGGGACAATTCTATGGCTACACCTTC
d_call: -; clone_size: -; j_call: TRBJ2-7; v_call: TRBV19; cdr3_aa: CASSGHYEQYF; cdr3_nt: TGTGCCAGTAGTGGGCACTACGAGCAGTACTTC
d_call: -; clone_size: -; j_call: TRBJ2-7; v_call: TRBV29-1; cdr3_aa: CSVEGGRPYEQYF; cdr3_nt: TGCAGCGTTGAAGGGGGGCGCCCCTACGAGCAGTACTTC
d_call: -; clone_size: -; j_call: TRBJ2-1; v_call: TRBV19; cdr3_aa: CASSESGTKVYEQFF; cdr3_nt: TGTGCCAGTAGTGAAAGCGGAACCAAAGTCTATGAGCAGTTCTTC
d_call: TRBD2; clone_size: -; j_call: TRBJ2-6; v_call: TRBV2; cdr3_aa: CASSKAGSSGANVLTF; cdr3_nt: TGTGCCAGCAGTAAAGCGGGGAGCTCTGGGGCCAACGTCCTGACTTTC
d_call: -; clone_size: -; j_call: TRBJ2-7; v_call: TRBV5-1; cdr3_aa: CASRRIGQSRTYEQYF; cdr3_nt: TGCGCCAGCAGGAGAATAGGACAGTCCCGCACCTACGAGCAGTACTTC
d_call: -; clone_size: -; j_call: TRBJ1-5; v_call: TRBV6-4; cdr3_aa: CASQQGRNQPQHF; cdr3_nt: TGTGCCAGCCAACAGGGAAGGAATCAGCCCCAGCATTTT
d_call: -; clone_size: -; j_call: TRBJ1-2; v_call: TRBV28; cdr3_aa: CASSLVGTYGYTF; cdr3_nt: TGTGCCAGCAGTTTAGTAGGGACCTATGGCTACACCTTC
d_call: -; clone_size: -; j_call: TRBJ1-5; v_call: TRBV2; cdr3_aa: CASSAGMRGNQPQHF; cdr3_nt: TGTGCCAGCAGTGCGGGCATGAGGGGGAATCAGCCCCAGCATTTT
d_call: -; clone_size: once; j_call: TRBJ2-7; v_call: TRBV7-2; cdr3_aa: CASSLSRPGYEQYF; cdr3_nt: TGTGCCAGCAGCTTATCCCGCCCCGGGTACGAGCAGTACTTC
d_call: -; clone_size: -; j_call: TRBJ2-7; v_call: TRBV11-2; cdr3_aa: CASSPHRDYEQYF; cdr3_nt: TGTGCCAGCAGCCCCCACAGGGACTACGAGCAGTACTTC
d_call: -; clone_size: once; j_call: TRBJ1-5; v_call: TRBV28; cdr3_aa: CASSAHLGAGNQPQHF; cdr3_nt: TGTGCCAGCAGCGCTCATTTAGGGGCGGGCAATCAGCCCCAGCATTTT
d_call: -; clone_size: once; j_call: TRBJ2-5; v_call: TRBV25-1; cdr3_aa: CASSVRGVRQETQYF; cdr3_nt: TGTGCCAGCAGTGTCAGGGGAGTGAGGCAAGAGACCCAGTACTTC